The clone carrying this TCR beta chain has only one observation. The germline CDR1 and CDR2 sequences are LNHNV and YYDKDF (reference sequence). The length of the CDR3 is 15 residues. Trimming took 2 bases from V and 0 from J, leaving 9 bases between them. This entry is derived from a study of blood T cell repertoires in COVID-19. Overall study context: In each case, the material was cDNA or gDNA derived from T cells, B-cell-depleted T cells, or PBMCs.

TCRdb's table, derived via immunoSEQ multiplex PCR, lists solely in-frame clones and lacks some. The data show 55,000 to 75,000 clones, with around 77% seen just once and about 20% held by the top ten. This clonotype originated in a man older than 75 with active or convalescent COVID-19. The sequenced sample consisted of peripheral blood. The chain carries TRBV15 and TRBJ2-3, with D unclear. Here the CDR3 DNA reads TGTGCCACCAGCAGATCCACAGATAGCACAGATACGCAGTATTTT. Amino acids: CATSRSTDSTDTQYF.